The 18 T cell receptor beta chains presented below share a single source sample, sequenced in a study of T-cell reconstitution after alpha-beta-depleted transplantation in children. As it was prepared, the TCRbeta library received unique molecular identifiers. MiXCR, run by TCRdb on the PCR reads, gives a single entry per CDR3 protein. The data show 250,000 to 400,000 distinct CDR3 sequences, 23% seen once. The source was PBMCs, mostly from graft donor cells, collected 180 days after TCRalphabeta/CD19-depleted stem cell transplant. Every receptor here comes from a male patient under 18 who had a stem cell transplant for acute lymphoblastic leukemia, so the T cells may come from the graft donor.

The rearrangement joins TRBV9 to TRBJ2-1; 11 bases match TRBD2. V gave up 0 bases and J gave up 8 bases; unmatched junction bases: 4. Germline CDR1 reads SGDLS; CDR2 reads YYNGEE. CDR3 length equals 15 residues. The CDR3 DNA is TGTGCCAGCAGCGTAGCTACTAGCGGGAGATATGAGCAGTTCTTC. Encoded protein: CASSVATSGRYEQFF.

In its sample, this clonotype was seen a few times. The V and J genes are TRBV12-3 or TRBV12-4 and TRBJ1-6; D remains ambiguous. There are 13 residues in the CDR3. V lost 6 bases to trimming and J lost 10 bases, with 13 bases between them. The CDR3 bases are TGTGCCAGCAGGCCCAACCCGGCCTCACCCCTCCACTTT. Protein sequence: CASRPNPASPLHF.

The J gene is TRBJ2-5, the V gene TRBV29-1; the D gene could be TRBD1 or TRBD2 (5 bases each). CDR1 is SQVTM, CDR2 ANQGSEA, per germline. V was shortened by 6 bases and J by 5 bases, with 13 bases between the two germline ends. This CDR3 is built from 12 residues. This CDR3 is CSVARGEETQYF. DNA for the CDR3: TGCAGCGTCGCTAGGGGAGAGGAGACCCAGTACTTC.

This clonotype was seen a few times. The gene calls are TRBV10-3 and TRBJ2-3, with 8 nucleotides matching TRBD2. The CDR3 consists of 18 residues. Trimming at V came to 2 bases and at J to 1 base, leaving 11 bases not matched to a gene. Germline-derived CDR1 and CDR2 are ENHRY and SYGVKD. CDR3 amino acids: CAISENLGLAGGTDTQYF. CDR3 bases: TGTGCCATCAGTGAGAATCTAGGACTAGCAGGGGGCACAGATACGCAGTATTTT.

Only a few counts were recorded for this clonotype. V is TRBV5-1 and J is TRBJ2-7; D may be TRBD1 (8 bases). The CDR3 has 14 amino acids. Germline-derived CDR1 and CDR2 are SGHRS and YFSETQ. Trimming took off 0 bases at V and 5 bases at J, with 12 bases between the two ends. CDR3 loop: CASSLEQGGHEQYF. CDR3 coding DNA: TGCGCCAGCAGCTTGGAACAGGGGGGGCACGAGCAGTACTTC. The complete variable domain, with remaining parts taken from reference TRBV5-1 and TRBJ2-7, reads KAGVTQTPRYLIKTRGQQVTLSCSPISGHRSVSWYQQTPGQGLQFLFEYFSETQRNKGNFPGRFSGRQFSNSRSEMNVSTLELGDSALYLCASSLEQGGHEQYFGPGTRLTVT.

There are a few counts of this clonotype. V usage is TRBV27 and J usage is TRBJ1-2; a weak D match, TRBD1 (5 bases). CDR3 length equals 15 residues. Germline V gene data show CDR1 as MNHEY and CDR2 as SMNVEV (reference sequence). Trimming removed 5 bases at V and 4 bases at J, with 17 bases between. As DNA, the CDR3 is TGTGCCAGCAGTATCCTCGCCGACAGTGCCTATGGCTACACCTTC. This translates into CASSILADSAYGYTF.

V usage is TRBV7-2 and J usage is TRBJ2-7, with 7 nucleotides matching TRBD2. Per germline, CDR1 SGHTA and CDR2 FQGNSA. The length of the CDR3 is 14 residues. V trimming: 3 bases; J trimming: 4 bases; junction bases outside the gene matches: 6. CDR3 bases: TGTGCCAGCAGCTTTACGGGACTATCTTACGAGCAGTACTTC. Translated: CASSFTGLSYEQYF.

This clonotype was recorded a few times. The genes are TRBV7-2 and TRBJ2-7; perhaps TRBD2 as D (6 bases). Trimming pared 6 bases from V and 4 bases from J, leaving 19 bases between. CDR3 length: 15 amino acids. Germline V gives CDR1 SGHTA, CDR2 FQGNSA. The CDR3 sequence: CASRFEGGKNYEQYF. The CDR3 DNA sequence: TGTGCCAGCAGGTTCGAAGGCGGGAAGAATTACGAGCAGTACTTC.

This clonotype was picked up a small number of times. The genes are TRBV29-1 and TRBJ1-2; D may be TRBD1 (6 bases). V lost 6 bases and J 4 bases, leaving 12 bases between the germline ends. The CDR3 extends over 12 amino acids. In germline, CDR1 is SQVTM, CDR2 ANQGSEA. The CDR3 spells CSVARGTYGYTF. The CDR3 DNA reads as TGCAGCGTCGCCAGGGGAACCTATGGCTACACCTTC.

This clonotype was detected ten times or more. V is TRBV7-6 and J is TRBJ2-3, with no clear D. Trimming removed 6 bases from V and 4 bases from J, with 8 bases in between. Germline CDR1 and CDR2: SGHVS and FNYEAQ. The CDR3 spans 12 residues. The CDR3 protein is CASRNLADTQYF. The CDR3 bases are TGTGCCAGCAGAAATCTGGCAGATACGCAGTATTTT.

The chain is built from TRBV5-7 and TRBJ1-4; D possibly corresponds to TRBD1 (5 bases). TRBV5-7 is annotated as an ORF whose role is uncertain. The CDR3 spans 14 residues. Trimming left V 4 bases short and J 8 bases short, with 15 bases between. The CDR3 region has the DNA TGTGCCAGCAGCCCGCAGGGAACCAACGAAAAACTGTTTTTT. Amino acid sequence: CASSPQGTNEKLFF.

The chain couples TRBV5-1 to TRBJ1-4, with 7 bases identical to TRBD1. The CDR3 spans 16 residues. J gave up 4 bases and V 4 bases, and 10 bases lay outside the gene matches. The germline V gene has CDR1 SGHRS and CDR2 YFSETQ. The CDR3 loop reads CASSHDRAWGNEKLFF. DNA of the CDR3: TGCGCCAGCAGCCACGACAGGGCCTGGGGTAATGAAAAACTGTTTTTT.

This clonotype was picked up a small number of times. The chain has TRBV9 and TRBJ2-1; D call uncertain. The V end was cut by 4 bases, the J end by 10 bases, with 21 bases between. The CDR3 consists of 15 residues. The germline CDR1 and CDR2 sequences are SGDLS and YYNGEE. CDR3 in amino acids: CASSRTAGLFKEQFF. CDR3 bases: TGTGCCAGCAGCCGGACGGCAGGATTATTCAAGGAGCAGTTCTTC. Full variable domain (outside the CDR3, taken from reference TRBV9 and TRBJ2-1): DSGVTQTPKHLITATGQRVTLRCSPRSGDLSVYWYQQSLDQGLQFLIQYYNGEERAKGNILERFSAQQFPDLHSELNLSSLELGDSALYFCASSRTAGLFKEQFFGPGTRLTVL.

This clonotype was found a few times. This chain uses TRBV7-9 with TRBJ2-4, with D perhaps TRBD1 (5 bases). V dropped 6 bases and J dropped 0 bases, with 12 bases sitting between them. CDR3 length: 15 amino acids. Germline-derived CDR1 and CDR2 are SEHNR and FQNEAQ (reference sequence). CDR3 DNA sequence: TGTGCCAGCAGGCACACAGGAGTAGCCAAAAACATTCAGTACTTC. Protein product: CASRHTGVAKNIQYF. Full variable domain (missing parts from reference TRBV7-9 and TRBJ2-4): DTGVSQNPRHKITKRGQNVTFRCDPISEHNRLYWYRQTLGQGPEFLTYFQNEAQLEKSRLLSDRFSAERPKGSFSTLEIQRTEQGDSAMYLCASRHTGVAKNIQYFGAGTRLSVL.

The rearrangement uses TRBV10-3 and TRBJ2-7; weak D call: TRBD1 (5 bases). V was trimmed by 2 bases and J by 4 bases, leaving 12 bases between them. Germline V CDR1 and CDR2: ENHRY, SYGVKD. This CDR3 comprises 14 residues. The DNA for the CDR3 is TGTGCCATCAGTGAGATGGGGCGCTTGTACGAGCAGTACTTC. It yields the protein CAISEMGRLYEQYF.

DNA of the CDR3: TGTGCCAGCTCACCATCTCCACCGGGGAGCGTTGTGAATGAGCAGTTCTTC. Amino acid sequence: CASSPSPPGSVVNEQFF. The chain links TRBV18 to TRBJ2-1, with D maybe TRBD2 (5 bases). CDR1 is KGHSH, CDR2 LQKENI, per germline. This CDR3 region has 17 residues. V lost 2 bases to trimming and J lost 7 bases, with 21 bases between them.

This clonotype was counted a few times. This chain uses TRBV10-3 with TRBJ2-7; 9 bases align to TRBD1. Germline V gene data show CDR1 as ENHRY and CDR2 as SYGVKD. CDR3 size: 21 residues. The V and J ends lost 0 bases and 3 bases, in that order; junction bases with no gene match: 21. The CDR3 region is CAISESQGRGGSGTGLYEQYF. CDR3 bases: TGTGCCATCAGTGAGTCCCAGGGGCGCGGTGGATCTGGGACAGGGCTCTACGAGCAGTACTTC.

The chain employs TRBV5-1 and TRBJ2-7; TRBD2 matches at 7 bases. CDR3 length equals 16 residues. Trimming removed 0 bases from V and 1 base from J; junction bases left unmatched: 7. CDR1 and CDR2 (germline): SGHRS, YFSETQ. CDR3 in amino acids: CASSLEGSGRSYEQYF. The CDR3 DNA reads TGCGCCAGCAGCTTGGAAGGTAGCGGGCGTTCCTACGAGCAGTACTTC. The full variable domain, completed using reference TRBV5-1 and TRBJ2-7, is KAGVTQTPRYLIKTRGQQVTLSCSPISGHRSVSWYQQTPGQGLQFLFEYFSETQRNKGNFPGRFSGRQFSNSRSEMNVSTLELGDSALYLCASSLEGSGRSYEQYFGPGTRLTVT.